Listed below are T cell receptor beta chains from one sample, sequenced in a study of blood T cell repertoires in COVID-19. TCRdb's table, derived via immunoSEQ multiplex PCR, lists solely in-frame clones and lacks some. The data hold approximately 93,000 clones, with about 87% observed a single time. Sequencing used peripheral blood. The receptors derive from a man in his fifties or sixties with acute or convalescent COVID-19. Both conserved end residues are part of each CDR3. The D gene is left open where the match is weak. Not all rows give a size; the values are once, few, many and, for expanded clones, a class.

TRBV5-1	.	TRBJ2-5	.	TGCGCCAGCAGCTTCCAACAGCAAGAGACCCAGTACTTC	CASSFQQQETQYF
TRBV7-9	.	TRBJ1-1	.	TGTGCCAGCAGCTTACGGGGTGAAGCTTTCTTT	CASSLRGEAFF
TRBV19	.	TRBJ2-5	.	TGTGCCAGTAGTAGCCCTCATGGGGGGGCGTGGGAGACCCAGTACTTC	CASSSPHGGAWETQYF
TRBV24-1	.	TRBJ2-3	TRBD2	TGTGCCACCAGTGAAATGACAGGGAAAGGACTAGCGGGGACACCGACAGATACGCAGTATTTT	CATSEMTGKGLAGTPTDTQYF
TRBV5-1	.	TRBJ2-7	TRBD2	TGCGCCAGCAGCTTGGCCCTTAGCGGGGGAGGCGACGAGCAGTACTTC	CASSLALSGGGDEQYF
TRBV5-1	.	TRBJ2-5	TRBD2	TGCGCCAGCAGCTTGGATAGCGGGGGGACTGGGGAGACCCAGTACTTC	CASSLDSGGTGETQYF
TRBV5-1	.	TRBJ1-1	TRBD1	TGCGCCAGCAGCCCCGGGACAGGGGGCGTTTTGGACACTGAAGCTTTCTTT	CASSPGTGGVLDTEAFF
TRBV27	.	TRBJ2-3	.	TGTGCCAGCAGTTTAAAGGGCGGGTTATTCACAGATACGCAGTATTTT	CASSLKGGLFTDTQYF
TRBV9	.	TRBJ1-3	TRBD1	TGTGCCAGCAGCACGGACAGGGAAACTGGAAACACCATATATTTT	CASSTDRETGNTIYF
TRBV23-1	.	TRBJ2-1	.	TGCGCCAGCCCAGCAGGGGACATCTATGACAATGAGCAGTTCTTC	CASPAGDIYDNEQFF
TRBV18	.	TRBJ2-7	.	TGTGCCAGCTCACTCACACAGGGCTACGAGCAGTACTTC	CASSLTQGYEQYF
TRBV19	.	TRBJ1-2	.	TGTGCCAGTACCGTCAGGACCGCGGGAGGCTACACCTTC	CASTVRTAGGYTF
TRBV6-6	.	TRBJ1-3	TRBD1	TGTGCCAGCAGTTACAGCCAGGGGGCCTCTGGAAACACCATATATTTT	CASSYSQGASGNTIYF
TRBV3-1/TRBV3-2	.	TRBJ2-2	TRBD2	TGTGCCAGCAGCCGAGGTAGCGGGAGGAGGGAGCTGTTTTTT	CASSRGSGRRELFF
TRBV28	once	TRBJ1-3	.	TGTGCCAGCAGTTTATTCAGGGGAAACACCATATATTTT	CASSLFRGNTIYF
TRBV13	.	TRBJ2-5	.	TGTGCCAGCAGCTTACCGAGGTTATCAGGGGAGACCCAGTACTTC	CASSLPRLSGETQYF
TRBV7-3	.	TRBJ2-3	TRBD1	TGTGCCAGCACAACCCCGACAGGGGCCGATACGCAGTATTTT	CASTTPTGADTQYF
TRBV6-5	.	TRBJ2-1	TRBD2	TGTGCCAGCAGTTACGGGGGGGTAAGAAATGAGCAGTTCTTC	CASSYGGVRNEQFF
TRBV15	.	TRBJ2-2	.	TGTGCCACCAGCAGAGAAGTACAGGGGAACACCGGGGAGCTGTTTTTT	CATSREVQGNTGELFF
TRBV19	few	TRBJ2-7	TRBD1	TGTGCCAGTAGTCGGGACAGGGCTTCCTACGAGCAGTACTTC	CASSRDRASYEQYF
TRBV7-2	.	TRBJ1-2	.	TGTGCCAGCAGCTTGGAGGGTTCCGCTAACTATGGCTACACCTTC	CASSLEGSANYGYTF
TRBV5-6	.	TRBJ2-5	.	TGTGCCAGCAGCTTCGGGAGCGAAGAGACCCAGTACTTC	CASSFGSEETQYF
TRBV30	.	TRBJ1-2	.	TGTGCCTGGAGTGTAGGAGATTTCTATGGCTACACCTTC	CAWSVGDFYGYTF
TRBV2	.	TRBJ2-7	.	TGTGCCAGCAGTGACTGGAGGGGATACTCCTACGAGCAGTACTTC	CASSDWRGYSYEQYF
TRBV24-1	.	TRBJ2-1	TRBD2	TGTGCCACCAGTGGGGGGGGCAATGAGCAGTTCTTC	CATSGGGNEQFF
TRBV13	few	TRBJ2-2	TRBD2	TGTGCCAGCAGCCATCGACTAGCGGGGTACCTCACCGGGGAGCTGTTTTTT	CASSHRLAGYLTGELFF
TRBV5-1	.	TRBJ2-1	.	TGCGCCAGCAGTCCGAGGGCGGGCAATGAGCAGTTCTTC	CASSPRAGNEQFF